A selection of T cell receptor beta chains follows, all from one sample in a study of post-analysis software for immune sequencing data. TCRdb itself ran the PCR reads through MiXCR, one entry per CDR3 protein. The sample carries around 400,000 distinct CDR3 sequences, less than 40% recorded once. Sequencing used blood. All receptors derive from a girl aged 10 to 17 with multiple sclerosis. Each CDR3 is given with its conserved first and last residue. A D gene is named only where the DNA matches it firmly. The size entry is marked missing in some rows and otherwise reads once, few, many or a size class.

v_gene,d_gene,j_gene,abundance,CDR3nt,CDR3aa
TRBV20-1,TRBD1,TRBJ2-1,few,TGCAGTGCTTCACAGGGGTACAATGAGCAGTTCTTC,CSASQGYNEQFF
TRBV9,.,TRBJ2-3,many,TGTGCCAGCAGCGTACAGGGGAATGGCGCAGATACGCAGTATTTT,CASSVQGNGADTQYF
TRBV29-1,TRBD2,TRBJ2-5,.,TGCAGCGTTGGGGCGGGGGGTGAGGAGACCCAGTACTTC,CSVGAGGEETQYF
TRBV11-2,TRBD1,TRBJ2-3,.,TGTGCCAGCAGCTTATTGGGACAGGGGAGCACAGATACGCAGTATTTT,CASSLLGQGSTDTQYF
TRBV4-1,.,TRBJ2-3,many,TGCGCCAGCAGCCAAGAAGACAGGTTCACAGATACGCAGTATTTT,CASSQEDRFTDTQYF
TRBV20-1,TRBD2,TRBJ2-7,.,TGCAGTGCTAGAGGGGGCAGCGGGGGGATCGTATACGAGCAGTACTTC,CSARGGSGGIVYEQYF
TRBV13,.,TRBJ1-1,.,TGTGCCAGCAGCCCCCGGGGCCGAGGAACTGAAGCTTTCTTT,CASSPRGRGTEAFF
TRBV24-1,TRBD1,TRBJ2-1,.,TGTGCCACCAGTGATAGGACAGGGAATCCTGACAATGAGCAGTTCTTC,CATSDRTGNPDNEQFF
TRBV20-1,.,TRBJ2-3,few,TGCAGTGCTACTCCCTCGGTTGGAGGTGCTACGCAGTATTTT,CSATPSVGGATQYF
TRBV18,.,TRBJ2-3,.,TGTGCCAGCTCACCACCGGTCCAGGGTGCAGATACGCAGTATTTT,CASSPPVQGADTQYF
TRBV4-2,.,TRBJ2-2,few,TGTGCCAGCAGCCAAGGACGGGCCCCAACCGGGGAGCTGTTTTTT,CASSQGRAPTGELFF
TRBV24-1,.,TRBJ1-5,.,TGTGCCACCAATCAGACGGGGGAAGGGAATCAGCCCCAGCATTTT,CATNQTGEGNQPQHF
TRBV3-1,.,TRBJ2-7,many,TGTGCCAGCAGCCAAGAGGGGTCCGATTACGAGCAGTACTTC,CASSQEGSDYEQYF
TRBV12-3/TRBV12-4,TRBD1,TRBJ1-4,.,TGTGCCAGCAGTAGACAGGGGGAGGAGGAAAAACTGTTTTTT,CASSRQGEEEKLFF
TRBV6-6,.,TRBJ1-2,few,TGTGCCGGGTTTTGGGGCTATGGCTACACCTTC,CAGFWGYGYTF
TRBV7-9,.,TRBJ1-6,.,TGTGCCAGCAGCTTAGCAGTAGGACCGTCCAGGCCCCTCCACTTT,CASSLAVGPSRPLHF
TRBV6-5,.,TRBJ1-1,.,TGTGCCAGCAGTTACTCGGCAGGGCCGTTGGCTGAAGCTTTCTTT,CASSYSAGPLAEAFF
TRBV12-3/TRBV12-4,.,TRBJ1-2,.,TGTGCCAGCAGTGTCCAAGAAGGCTACACCTTC,CASSVQEGYTF
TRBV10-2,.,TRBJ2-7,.,TGCGCCAGCTTTGCAGGGACGTCCTACGAGCAGTACTTC,CASFAGTSYEQYF
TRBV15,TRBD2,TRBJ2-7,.,TGTGCCACCAGCAGAGATCCAGCGGGGGGGCCTAGTCACGAGCAGTACTTC,CATSRDPAGGPSHEQYF
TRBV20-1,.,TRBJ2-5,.,TGCAGTGCTAGACAGGGAGAGACCCTGTACTTC,CSARQGETLYF
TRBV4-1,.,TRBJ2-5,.,TGCGCCAACAGCCGTCCCCAAGAGACCCAGTACTTC,CANSRPQETQYF
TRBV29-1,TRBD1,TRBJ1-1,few,TGCAGCGTTCTTACAGGGGACACTGAAGCTTTCTTT,CSVLTGDTEAFF
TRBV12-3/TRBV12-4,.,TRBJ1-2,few,TGTGCCAGCAGTTTACTAGGGGGAGAGGGTTATGGCTACACCTTC,CASSLLGGEGYGYTF
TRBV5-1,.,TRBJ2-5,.,TGCGCCAGCAGCTTGGATGCCCGATGGACCCAAGAGACCCAGTACTTC,CASSLDARWTQETQYF
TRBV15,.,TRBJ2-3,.,TGTGCCACAGCAGGGGCGAACACAGATACGCAGTATTTT,CATAGANTDTQYF
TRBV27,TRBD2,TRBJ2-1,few,TGTGCCAGCACCTTAGCGGGGGGGCCCTACAATGAGCAGTTCTTC,CASTLAGGPYNEQFF
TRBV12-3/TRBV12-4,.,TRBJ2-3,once,TGTGCCAGCAGTCCACCGGGACTTCCGAGCACAGATACGGAGTATTTT,CASSPPGLPSTDTEYF
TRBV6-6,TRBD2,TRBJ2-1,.,TGTGCCAGCAGTCTGGCACGCGGGGGAAATGAGCAGTTCTTC,CASSLARGGNEQFF
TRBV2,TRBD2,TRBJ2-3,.,TGTGCCAGCAAGAGCGGGGGGGCGACAGATACGCAGTATTTT,CASKSGGATDTQYF
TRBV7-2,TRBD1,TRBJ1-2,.,TGTGCCAGCAGCTCGCCTACGGGACAGGGACCAAACTATGGCTACACCTTC,CASSSPTGQGPNYGYTF
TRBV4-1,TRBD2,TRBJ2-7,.,TGCGCCAGCAGCCAAGGGCTAGCGGGGACCTACGAGCAGTACTTC,CASSQGLAGTYEQYF
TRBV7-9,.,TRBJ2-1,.,TGTGCCAGCAGCTTAGGGCAGTTCTTC,CASSLGQFF
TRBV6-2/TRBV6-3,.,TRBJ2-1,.,TGTGCCAGCAGTTCCCGACTATCTAGCTATGAGCAGTTCTTC,CASSSRLSSYEQFF
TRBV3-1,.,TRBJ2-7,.,TGTGCCAGCGGTCGAGCAGGGACCCACGAGCAGTACTTC,CASGRAGTHEQYF
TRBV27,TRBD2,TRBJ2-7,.,TGTGCCAGCAGTTATGATAGCGGGGGGTACGAGCAGTACTTC,CASSYDSGGYEQYF
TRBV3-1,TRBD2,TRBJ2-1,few,TGTGCCAGCAGCCAAGATTCCCCTCGGGGGGGGAACTGGGGTGAGCAGTTCTTC,CASSQDSPRGGNWGEQFF
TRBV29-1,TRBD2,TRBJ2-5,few,TGCAGCGTTGAAGGGTCAGCGGGGCAAGAGACCCAGTACTTC,CSVEGSAGQETQYF
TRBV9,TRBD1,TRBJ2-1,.,TGTGCCAGCAGCCTGGTGGGACAGTCGAACTCCTACAATGAGCAGTTCTTC,CASSLVGQSNSYNEQFF
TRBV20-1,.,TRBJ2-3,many,TGCAGTGCTAGAGATGGGACCCACACAGATACGCAGTATTTT,CSARDGTHTDTQYF
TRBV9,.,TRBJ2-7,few,TGTGCCAGCAGCGTAGCACCCGGACGGGCTATGAGCGAGCAGTACTTC,CASSVAPGRAMSEQYF
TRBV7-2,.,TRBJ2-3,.,TGTGCCAGCAGTAAAGTAACGACAGATACGCAGTATTTT,CASSKVTTDTQYF
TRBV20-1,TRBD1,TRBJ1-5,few,TGCAGTGCTGCCGGCGGGACAGTGAATCAGCCCCAGCATTTT,CSAAGGTVNQPQHF
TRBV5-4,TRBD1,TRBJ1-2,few,TGTGCCAGCAGCCTTTTCAGCAGGGGGTTCCATGGCTACACCTTC,CASSLFSRGFHGYTF
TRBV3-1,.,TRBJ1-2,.,TGTGCCAGCAGCCAAGATGAGGGGTACTATGGCTACACCTTC,CASSQDEGYYGYTF
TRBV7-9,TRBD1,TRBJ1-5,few,TGTGCCAGCAGCCAGGGACAGAGTAATCAGCCCCAGCATTTT,CASSQGQSNQPQHF